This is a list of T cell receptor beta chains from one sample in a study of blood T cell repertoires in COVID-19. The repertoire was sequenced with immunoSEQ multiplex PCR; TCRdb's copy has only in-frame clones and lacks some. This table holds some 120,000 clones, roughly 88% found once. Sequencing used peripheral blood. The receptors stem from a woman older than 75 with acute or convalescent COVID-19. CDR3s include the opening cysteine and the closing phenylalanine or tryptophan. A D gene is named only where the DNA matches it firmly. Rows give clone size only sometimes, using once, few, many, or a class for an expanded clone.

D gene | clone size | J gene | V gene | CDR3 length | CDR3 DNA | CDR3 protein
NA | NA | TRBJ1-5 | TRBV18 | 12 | TGTGCCAGCTCACCCGGCAATCAGCCCCAGCATTTT | CASSPGNQPQHF
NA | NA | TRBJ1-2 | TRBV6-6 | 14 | TGTGCCAGCAGTAAAATTGGAGTTAACTATGGCTACACCTTC | CASSKIGVNYGYTF
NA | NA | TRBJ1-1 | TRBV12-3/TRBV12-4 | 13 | TGTGCCAGCAGTTTCAGGAGGGACGCTGAAGCTTTCTTT | CASSFRRDAEAFF
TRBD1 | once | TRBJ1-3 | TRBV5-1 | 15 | TGCGCCAGCAGCTCCGGGGACAGGGTGGGAAACACCATATATTTT | CASSSGDRVGNTIYF
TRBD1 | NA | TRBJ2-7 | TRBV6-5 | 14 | TGTGCCAGCAGTTCCCGGGACAGGGTTCGCGAGCAGTACTTC | CASSSRDRVREQYF
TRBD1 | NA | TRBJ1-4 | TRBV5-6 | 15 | TGTGCCAGCAGCTTGGGAGGGGGCGGTAATGAAAAACTGTTTTTT | CASSLGGGGNEKLFF
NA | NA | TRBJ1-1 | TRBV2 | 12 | TGTGCCAGCAGTGAAGTCGAGGGAGAAGCTTTCTTT | CASSEVEGEAFF
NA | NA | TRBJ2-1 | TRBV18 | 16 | TGTGCCAGCTCACCCCAACTGAAGACAGGCTCCAATGAGCAGTTCTTC | CASSPQLKTGSNEQFF
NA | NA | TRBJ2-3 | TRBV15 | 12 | TGTGCCACCAGCCTAGCGCAGGATACGCAGTATTTT | CATSLAQDTQYF
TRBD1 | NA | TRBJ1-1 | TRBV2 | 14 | TGTGCCAGCAACTTAGGGACAGTCAACACTGAAGCTTTCTTT | CASNLGTVNTEAFF
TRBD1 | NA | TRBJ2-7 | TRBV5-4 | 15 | TGTGCCAGCAGATACGACAGGGGAGTATCCTACGAGCAGTACTTC | CASRYDRGVSYEQYF
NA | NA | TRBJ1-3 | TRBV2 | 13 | TGTGCCAGCACTTCTGAGAGGGGGTACACCATATATTTT | CASTSERGYTIYF
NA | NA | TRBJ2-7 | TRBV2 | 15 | TGTGCCAGCAGAGCAGGGGATTTAAGCTCCTACGAGCAGTACTTC | CASRAGDLSSYEQYF
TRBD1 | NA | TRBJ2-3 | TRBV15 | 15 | TGTGCCACCGGAGCAGGACAGGGCCCCACAGATACGCAGTATTTT | CATGAGQGPTDTQYF
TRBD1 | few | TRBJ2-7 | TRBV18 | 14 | TGTGCCAGCTCACCGACAGGGGCCTCCTACGAGCAGTACTTC | CASSPTGASYEQYF
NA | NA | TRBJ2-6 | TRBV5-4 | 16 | TGTGCCAGCAGCTTCGGAGGGAGCTCTGGGGCCAACGTCCTGACTTTC | CASSFGGSSGANVLTF
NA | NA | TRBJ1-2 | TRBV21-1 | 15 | TGTGCCAGCAGCAAAGGACAGAAAGTTAACTATGGCTACACCTTC | CASSKGQKVNYGYTF
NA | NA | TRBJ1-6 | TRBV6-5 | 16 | TGTGCCAGCAGTTACACCAGGGGTTCTAGGAATTCACCCCTCCACTTT | CASSYTRGSRNSPLHF
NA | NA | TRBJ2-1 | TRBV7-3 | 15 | TGTGCCAGCAGCTCCGGACAGGGAGGGTACAATGAGCAGTTCTTC | CASSSGQGGYNEQFF
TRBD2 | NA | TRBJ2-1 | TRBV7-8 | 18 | TGTGCCAGCAGCTTAAAGGTGGGGCGGGAGAGATCCTACAATGAGCAGTTCTTC | CASSLKVGRERSYNEQFF
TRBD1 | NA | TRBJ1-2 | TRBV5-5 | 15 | TGTGCCAGCAGCCCGGGACAGGGGAGGGACTATGGCTACACCTTC | CASSPGQGRDYGYTF
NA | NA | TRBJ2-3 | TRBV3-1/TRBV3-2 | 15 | TGTGCCAGCAGCCAGGGCGGCGGGATCACAGATACGCAGTATTTT | CASSQGGGITDTQYF
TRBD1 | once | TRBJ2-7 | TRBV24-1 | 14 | TGTGCCACCAGTGGAGGGGGCCCCCCATACGAGCAGTACTTC | CATSGGGPPYEQYF
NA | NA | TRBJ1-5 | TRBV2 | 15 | TGTGCCAGCAGTGAATGGCGGCGGAACAATCAGCCCCAGCATTTT | CASSEWRRNNQPQHF
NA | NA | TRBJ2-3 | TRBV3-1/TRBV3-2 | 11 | TGTGCCAGCAGCCAAGCGTATACGCAGTATTTT | CASSQAYTQYF
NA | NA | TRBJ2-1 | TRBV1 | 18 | TGCACCAGCAGCCAACGTACAGGGGAGTATAGCTCCTACAATGAGCAGTTCTTC | CTSSQRTGEYSSYNEQFF
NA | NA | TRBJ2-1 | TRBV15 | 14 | TGTGCCACCAGCGTCCGGGTGAAAAACAATGAGCAGTTCTTC | CATSVRVKNNEQFF
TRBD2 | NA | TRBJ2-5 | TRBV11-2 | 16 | TGTGCCAGCAGCTTAAGAAGCGGGGGACCGCGAGAGACCCAGTACTTC | CASSLRSGGPRETQYF
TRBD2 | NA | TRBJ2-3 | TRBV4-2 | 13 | TGTGCCAGCAGCCCAGGACTAGCAGATACGCAGTATTTT | CASSPGLADTQYF